This TCR beta chain was sequenced during a study of cytotoxic CD8 clonotypes in ibrutinib-treated CLL. Of note for this clone: Its antigen is unknown.

Profiling relied on immunoSEQ multiplex PCR, and the TCRdb table lists in-frame clones only, not all of them. The sample lists 250,000 to 350,000 clones, about 72% seen once, with about 5% in the top ten. Study observations and caveats: Sustained-remission and progressing patients' sampling times differed.

The CDR3 has 17 residues. V was pared by 3 bases and J by 0 bases, with 6 bases of the junction left unmatched. Germline V gene sequence: CDR1 SGHNT, CDR2 YYREEE (reference sequence). This receptor was obtained from a human donor with chronic lymphocytic leukemia. The rearrangement links TRBV5-4 to TRBJ2-6, with 7 bases fitting TRBD1. Sequenced material: PBMCs, taken at disease progression, from a patient treated with ibrutinib. CDR3 amino acids: CASSSGQDRSGANVLTF. The CDR3 nucleotides are TGTGCCAGCAGCTCCGGACAGGACCGCTCTGGGGCCAACGTCCTGACTTTC.